This T cell receptor beta chain emerged from a study of T cell responses to AZD1222 COVID-19 vaccine. Study results and caveats: Every sample of the repertoires postdated the peak T cell response. At baseline, seropositivity was found in only a handful of AZD1222 recipients. Two AZD1222 doses significantly raised spike-specific TCR breadth and depth over controls. It should be noted that donors were predominantly white British and more often female, and clonal diversity was possibly underestimated.

A word on this clone: Its antigen is not known.

Repertoires were generated with immunoSEQ multiplex PCR, while TCRdb's copy carries only in-frame clones and drops some. The table lists 100,000 to 150,000 clones, around 89% of them singletons, with 3.5% to 4.5% in the top ten. The germline gives CDR1 SEHNR, CDR2 FQNEAQ (reference sequence). V gave up 1 base and J gave up 7 bases, with 11 bases separating them. The CDR3 consists of 14 residues. This receptor was obtained from an adult in good health. Specimen: peripheral blood, collected on day 0 of AZD1222 vaccination. J is TRBJ2-1 and V is TRBV7-9; D possibly corresponds to TRBD2 (5 bases). CDR3 residues: CASSLGGSVNEQFF. The CDR3 coding sequence is TGTGCCAGCAGCTTAGGTGGTAGCGTGAATGAGCAGTTCTTC.